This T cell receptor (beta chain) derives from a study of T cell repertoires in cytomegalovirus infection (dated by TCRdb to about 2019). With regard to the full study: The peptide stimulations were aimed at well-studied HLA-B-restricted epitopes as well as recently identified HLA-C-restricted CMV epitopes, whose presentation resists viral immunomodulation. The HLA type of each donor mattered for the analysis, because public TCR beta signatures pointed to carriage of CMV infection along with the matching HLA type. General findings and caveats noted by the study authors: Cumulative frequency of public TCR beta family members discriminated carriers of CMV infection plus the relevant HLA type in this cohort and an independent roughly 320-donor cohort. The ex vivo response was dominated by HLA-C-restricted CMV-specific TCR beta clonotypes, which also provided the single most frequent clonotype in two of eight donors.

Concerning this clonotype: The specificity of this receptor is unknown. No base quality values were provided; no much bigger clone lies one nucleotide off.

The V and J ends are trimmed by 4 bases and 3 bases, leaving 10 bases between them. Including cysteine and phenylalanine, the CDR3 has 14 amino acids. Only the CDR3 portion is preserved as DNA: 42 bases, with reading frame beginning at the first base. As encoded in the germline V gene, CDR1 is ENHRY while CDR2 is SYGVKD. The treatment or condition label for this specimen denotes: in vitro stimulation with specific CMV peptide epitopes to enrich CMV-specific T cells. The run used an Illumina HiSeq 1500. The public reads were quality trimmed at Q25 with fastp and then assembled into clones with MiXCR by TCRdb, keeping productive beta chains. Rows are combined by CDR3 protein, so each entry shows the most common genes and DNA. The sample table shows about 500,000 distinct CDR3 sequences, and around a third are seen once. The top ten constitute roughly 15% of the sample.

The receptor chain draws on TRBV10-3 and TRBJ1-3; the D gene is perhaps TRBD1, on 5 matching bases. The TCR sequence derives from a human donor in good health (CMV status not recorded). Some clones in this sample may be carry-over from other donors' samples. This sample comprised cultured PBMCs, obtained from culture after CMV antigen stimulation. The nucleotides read TGTGCCATCAGTGGACAGCCCGATGGAAACACCATATATTTT. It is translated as CAISGQPDGNTIYF.